These 12 T cell receptor beta chains were sequenced from one sample in a study of post-analysis software for immune sequencing data. Broader study findings: About five TRBV segments, including TRBV5-6, TRBV5-1 and TRBV20-1, were more frequent in patients than controls.

No antigen is known for these receptors. Built from TCR beta cDNA, the libraries had unique molecular identifiers in them. TCRdb called the PCR reads again in MiXCR, with one record for every CDR3 protein. The table has roughly 410,000 distinct CDR3 sequences, 30% to 45% seen once. Input material: blood. These receptors were obtained from a girl between 5 and 17 years old with multiple sclerosis.

The chain employs TRBV6-2 or TRBV6-3 and TRBJ1-2; D is ambiguous. This CDR3 region has 13 residues. V was clipped by 6 bases and J by 1 base, with 9 bases between them. Looked up from germline, CDR1 is MNHEY and CDR2 is SVGEGT. CDR3 in DNA: TGTGCCAGCAGCATGGACGGTAACTATGGCTACACCTTC. Encoded protein: CASSMDGNYGYTF.

This chain joins TRBV5-1 and TRBJ2-1, with D unresolved. Germline CDR1 is SGHRS and CDR2 is YFSETQ. V lost 0 bases to trimming and J lost 0 bases, with 13 bases between them. The CDR3 has 17 amino acids. The CDR3 protein is CASSLGGRLSSYNEQFF. The DNA of the CDR3 is TGCGCCAGCAGCTTGGGTGGCAGACTGAGCTCCTACAATGAGCAGTTCTTC. Filled out from reference TRBV5-1 and TRBJ2-1, the complete variable domain reads KAGVTQTPRYLIKTRGQQVTLSCSPISGHRSVSWYQQTPGQGLQFLFEYFSETQRNKGNFPGRFSGRQFSNSRSEMNVSTLELGDSALYLCASSLGGRLSSYNEQFFGPGTRLTVL.

Only a few counts were recorded for this clonotype. This chain joins TRBV4-2 and TRBJ2-1; tentative D call: TRBD2 (7 bases). Germline CDR1 LGHNA, CDR2 YNFKEQ. The V end lost 0 bases, the J end lost 10 bases, and 22 bases lay between the germline ends. CDR3 length: 17 amino acids. CDR3 sequence (DNA): TGTGCCAGCAGCCAAGATCAGGGAGGGGGGTCGGCCAGGGAGCAGTTCTTC. Translated, it gives CASSQDQGGGSAREQFF.

The sample holds one count of this clonotype. The J gene is TRBJ2-1, the V gene TRBV5-1; TRBD2 agrees at 12 bases. Germline loops: CDR1 SGHRS, CDR2 YFSETQ. Germline trimming cut 0 bases from V and 5 bases from J; bases unmatched to any gene: 6. This CDR3 is 17 amino acids long. CDR3 amino acids: CASSLASGGAGHNEQFF. The CDR3, as DNA: TGCGCCAGCAGCTTGGCTAGCGGGGGGGCCGGGCACAATGAGCAGTTCTTC.

The V gene is TRBV6-5, the J gene TRBJ1-1; 7 bases are a match to TRBD1. The CDR3 sequence is 15 residues long. V trimming: 2 bases; J trimming: 2 bases; junction bases outside the gene matches: 5. Germline CDR1 reads MNHEY; CDR2 reads SVGAGI. The CDR3 spells CASSYRPGGNTEAFF. CDR3 in DNA: TGTGCCAGCAGTTACCGGCCAGGGGGTAACACTGAAGCTTTCTTT.

V and J are TRBV7-2 and TRBJ2-1, with D possibly being TRBD1 (6 bases). The length of the CDR3 is 16 residues. The germline gives CDR1 SGHTA, CDR2 FQGNSA. V gave up 5 bases and J gave up 3 bases, with 17 bases separating them. The CDR3 DNA reads as TGTGCCAGCAGCAAGACCGGGACACCAGACTACAATGAGCAGTTCTTC. Its translation is CASSKTGTPDYNEQFF.

The V gene is TRBV9, the J gene TRBJ1-6; perhaps TRBD1 as D (5 bases). This CDR3 is 17 amino acids long. With 0 bases removed from V and 9 bases from J, the gap between germline ends came to 19 bases. Germline V CDR1 and CDR2: SGDLS, YYNGEE. CDR3 sequence: CASSVGWAPGRGSPLHF. CDR3 in DNA: TGTGCCAGCAGCGTAGGTTGGGCTCCGGGACGCGGTTCACCCCTCCACTTT.

This clonotype was seen a handful of times. The CDR3 DNA reads as TGCAGTGCGACCGGGACTAGCCCCTACGAGCAGTACTTC. This sequence encodes CSATGTSPYEQYF. V gene TRBV20-1 combines with J gene TRBJ2-7; the match to TRBD2 covers 9 bases. Germline V lookup: CDR1 DFQATT, CDR2 SNEGSKA (reference sequence). The CDR3 runs to 13 residues. V trimming: 6 bases; J trimming: 2 bases; junction bases outside the gene matches: 5.

This CDR3 is CSAFGQGRNTEAFF. In DNA, the CDR3 is TGCAGTGCCTTTGGACAGGGCAGGAACACTGAAGCTTTCTTT. This rearrangement joins TRBV20-1 to TRBJ1-1; 8 nucleotides align to TRBD1. CDR3 size: 14 residues. With 6 bases clipped from V and 1 base from J, the junction kept 7 bases outside the gene matches. Germline CDR1 DFQATT, CDR2 SNEGSKA (reference sequence).

This chain uses TRBV20-1 with TRBJ2-1; D is unclear. From germline, CDR1 is DFQATT and CDR2 SNEGSKA (reference sequence). V lost 6 bases and J 8 bases, leaving 14 bases between the germline ends. The CDR3 length is 12 residues. In DNA form, the CDR3 reads TGCAGTGCCACCGACTCTACGTATGAGCAGTTCTTC. Protein: CSATDSTYEQFF.

V is TRBV9 and J is TRBJ2-3; D is perhaps TRBD1 (5 bases). Per germline, CDR1 SGDLS and CDR2 YYNGEE. Trimming cost V 2 bases and J 1 base, with 11 bases left between them. The CDR3 is 15 residues long. CDR3 in DNA: TGTGCCAGCAGCGTCGGGCAGGGTCGCACAGATACGCAGTATTTT. It translates to CASSVGQGRTDTQYF.

The chain has TRBV12-3 or TRBV12-4 and TRBJ2-1, with D maybe TRBD1 (5 bases). Trimming took 0 bases from V and 15 from J, leaving 15 bases between them. CDR3 length: 13 residues. CDR3 amino acids: CASSLALSRDTFF. The CDR3 DNA reads TGTGCCAGCAGTTTAGCGCTCTCCAGGGATACGTTCTTC.